This T cell receptor (beta chain) was documented in a study of blood T cells in healthy people across ages. The CDR3 extends over 15 amino acids. Germline lookup yields CDR1 SGHRS and CDR2 YFSETQ. V was cut by 0 bases and J by 2 bases, with 8 bases left in between. The use of a sample-barcoded 5' primer and a J-beta primer mix characterized a second PCR of 7 to 11 cycles. TCRdb fed the 5' RACE reads into MiXCR, producing one record per CDR3 protein. The data hold some 800,000 distinct CDR3 sequences, with 20% to 25% observed a single time. This sample was shared with a second study, whose subject was T cells of mothers and their children. That publication notes: In both related and unrelated pairs, TCR recombination output is shaped similarly by thymic selection.

The chain carries TRBV5-1 and TRBJ2-2; D ambiguous. The clonotype comes from a boy aged 5-17 years in good health. The sequencing input was blood. In nucleotides, the CDR3 is TGCGCCAGCAGCTTGGAGTCCGTTAACACCGGGGAGCTGTTTTTT. Protein product: CASSLESVNTGELFF.